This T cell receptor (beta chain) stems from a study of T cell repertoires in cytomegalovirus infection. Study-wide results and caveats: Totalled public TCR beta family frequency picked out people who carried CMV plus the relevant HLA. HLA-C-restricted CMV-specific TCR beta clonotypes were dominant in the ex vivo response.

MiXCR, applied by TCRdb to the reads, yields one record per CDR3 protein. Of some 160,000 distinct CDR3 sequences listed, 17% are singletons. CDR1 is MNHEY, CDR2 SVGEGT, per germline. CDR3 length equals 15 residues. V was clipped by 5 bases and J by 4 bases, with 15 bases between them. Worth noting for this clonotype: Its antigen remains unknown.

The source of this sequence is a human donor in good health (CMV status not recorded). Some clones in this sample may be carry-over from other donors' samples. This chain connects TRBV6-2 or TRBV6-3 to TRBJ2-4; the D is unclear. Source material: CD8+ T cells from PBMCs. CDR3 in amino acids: CASSRSDVEKNIQYF. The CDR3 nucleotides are TGTGCCAGCAGTCGATCGGACGTAGAAAAAAACATTCAGTACTTC.